Shown below are 13 T cell receptor beta chains from a single sample sequenced in a study of T cell responses to AZD1222 COVID-19 vaccine. Produced via immunoSEQ multiplex PCR; TCRdb's table is partial and in-frame only. This sample carries 90,000 to 150,000 clones, about 90% of them seen once, and the ten largest clones take roughly 7.9%. Material: peripheral blood, obtained 28 days after the second AZD1222 dose. The receptor source for this set is an adult who received the AZD1222 COVID-19 vaccine.

V and J are TRBV7-9 and TRBJ2-5; 11 nucleotides align to TRBD2. Germline CDR1 SEHNR, CDR2 FQNEAQ (reference sequence). V was pared by 0 bases and J by 6 bases, with 3 bases of the junction left unmatched. This CDR3 spans 15 amino acids. The CDR3 spells CASSLAPSGRQTQYF. CDR3 coding DNA: TGTGCCAGCAGCTTAGCTCCTAGCGGGAGGCAGACCCAGTACTTC.

The chain joins TRBV7-2 to TRBJ1-3, with D perhaps matching TRBD1 (5 bases). Trimming left V 2 bases short and J 4 bases short, with 9 bases between. Germline values: CDR1 SGHTA, CDR2 FQGNSA. This CDR3 is built from 14 residues. In DNA, the CDR3 is TGTGCCAGCAGCTTAACAGGCCGCGGAAACACCATATATTTT. Translated: CASSLTGRGNTIYF.

The chain couples TRBV5-1 to TRBJ2-1; 8 nucleotides align to TRBD2. Germline loops: CDR1 SGHRS, CDR2 YFSETQ. CDR3 length equals 18 residues. The junction had 16 bases not matched to a gene; V was cut back by 0 bases and J by 8 bases. The CDR3 loop reads CASSLEGRTSRESDEQFF. CDR3 in DNA: TGCGCCAGCAGCTTGGAGGGCCGGACTAGCCGGGAGAGCGATGAGCAGTTCTTC.

The rearrangement joins TRBV19 to TRBJ1-1, with no clear D. CDR1 and CDR2 (germline): LNHDA, SQIVND (reference sequence). Trimming cost V 2 bases and J 1 base, with 8 bases left between them. The CDR3 spans 14 residues. CDR3 protein: CASSIISRNTEAFF. DNA of the CDR3: TGTGCCAGTAGTATAATTTCAAGGAACACTGAAGCTTTCTTT.

The J gene is TRBJ1-6, the V gene TRBV6-5; D gene unclear. Germline V gene data show CDR1 as MNHEY and CDR2 as SVGAGI. This CDR3 is 15 amino acids long. Trimming took 0 bases from V and 6 from J, leaving 9 bases between them. CDR3 sequence: CASSYSTTSNSPLHF. The CDR3 nucleotides read TGTGCCAGCAGTTACTCTACCACGTCTAATTCACCCCTCCACTTT.

The chain uses TRBV28 and TRBJ1-5; 10 bases agree with TRBD1. In germline, CDR1 is MDHEN, CDR2 SYDVKM. Trimming took 6 bases from V and 5 from J; bases not matched to a gene: 4. The CDR3 sequence is 14 residues long. The CDR3 here is CASSRDRGYQPQHF. The CDR3, as DNA: TGTGCCAGCAGCCGGGACAGGGGTTATCAGCCCCAGCATTTT.

The CDR3: CASSETRGLARQTQYF. In DNA form, the CDR3 reads TGTGCCAGCAGTGAAACCCGGGGACTAGCTAGGCAGACCCAGTACTTC. The chain joins TRBV2 to TRBJ2-5; 9 bases are shared with TRBD2. The trim removed 2 bases at V and 6 bases at J, leaving 10 bases unmatched. This CDR3 has 16 residues. CDR1 and CDR2 from the germline V gene are SNHLY and FYNNEI. Variable domain in full (rest from reference TRBV2 and TRBJ2-5): EPEVTQTPSHQVTQMGQEVILRCVPISNHLYFYWYRQILGQKVEFLVSFYNNEISEKSEIFDDQFSVERPDGSNFTLKIRSTKLEDSAMYFCASSETRGLARQTQYFGPGTRLLVL.

Only one count was recorded for this clone. V gene TRBV18 combines with J gene TRBJ2-4; tentative D call: TRBD2 (6 bases). Trimming cost V 9 bases and J 3 bases, with 18 bases left between them. The CDR3 is 15 residues long. Germline V gene lookup returns CDR1 KGHSH and CDR2 LQKENI. CDR3 nucleotides: TGTGCCAGGGGACTTCTGCCGGAGCTCAAAAACATTCAGTACTTC. Protein sequence: CARGLLPELKNIQYF.

The V call is TRBV28, the J call TRBJ2-5; tentative D call: TRBD2 (6 bases). The CDR3 spans 14 residues. The V gene's germline CDR1 is MDHEN and CDR2 SYDVKM. V was shortened by 2 bases and J by 2 bases, with 9 bases between the two germline ends. CDR3 sequence (DNA): TGTGCCAGCAGTTTAGCGGAGGGTCAAGAGACCCAGTACTTC. It codes for CASSLAEGQETQYF.

This chain joins TRBV14 and TRBJ1-2, with 7 bases matching TRBD1. The germline CDR1 and CDR2 sequences are SGHDN and FVKESK. The V segment lost 0 bases and the J segment 0 bases; nucleotides outside the gene matches: 13. CDR3 length: 19 residues. CDR3 loop: CASSQDRVWAGTANYGYTF. In DNA form, the CDR3 reads TGTGCCAGCAGCCAAGATCGTGTGTGGGCAGGGACAGCTAACTATGGCTACACCTTC.

This chain connects TRBV18 to TRBJ2-5; D gene ambiguous. CDR1 is KGHSH and CDR2 is LQKENI in the germline V gene. The ends were cut back, 1 base at V and 4 bases at J, with 7 bases in the middle. This CDR3 region has 13 residues. The CDR3 region has the DNA TGTGCCAGCTCACCACTCCATGGAGAGACCCAGTACTTC. Amino acid sequence: CASSPLHGETQYF. The whole variable domain, remainder taken from reference TRBV18 and TRBJ2-5, is NAGVMQNPRHLVRRRGQEARLRCSPMKGHSHVYWYRQLPEEGLKFMVYLQKENIIDESGMPKERFSAEFPKEGPSILRIQQVVRGDSAAYFCASSPLHGETQYFGPGTRLLVL.

J is TRBJ1-5 and V is TRBV27; D unclear. Germline lookup yields CDR1 MNHEY and CDR2 SMNVEV (reference sequence). V was cut by 4 bases and J by 7 bases, with 11 bases left in between. The CDR3 has 13 residues. The DNA of the CDR3 is TGTGCCAGCAGTTCGATGACGTACCAGCCCCAGCATTTT. Protein product: CASSSMTYQPQHF.

The gene calls are TRBV18 and TRBJ1-4; TRBD1 matches at 7 bases. The CDR3 consists of 19 residues. The V and J ends lost 1 base and 0 bases, in that order; junction bases with no gene match: 11. Germline loops: CDR1 KGHSH, CDR2 LQKENI. The CDR3 nucleotides are TGTGCCAGCTCACCACGAGTACCGGGACAGTCCACAACTAATGAAAAACTGTTTTTT. Translated, it gives CASSPRVPGQSTTNEKLFF.